This T cell receptor (beta chain) appears in the sequencing data of a study of beta chain features in type 1 diabetes (dated by TCRdb to 2016 to 2019). A note on the overall study: Mean age, gender distribution, total cell number and subset yield were not different between patients and healthy donors. Across all samples, roughly 110,000,000 sorted cells were examined, and cell number per subset correlated strongly with RNA yield. In the study, recently diagnosed type 1 diabetes patients and matched healthy donors were compared on the TCRB repertoires of their sorted circulating CD4+ T cell subsets. Naive and central memory subsets were obtained from all 30 or so donors, but regulatory and stem cell-like memory subsets were isolated from only 8 patients and 8 healthy donors.

Broader findings and caveats from the paper: Only small numbers of individuals were included in the HLA sub-analyses, which left unresolved whether HLA type had any influence on TCRB rearrangement. Patients with type 1 diabetes made fewer insertions and deleted more nucleotides at VDJ recombination sites, implying thymic rearrangement abnormalities. Naive, central memory and regulatory TCRB repertoires appeared to be more alike among patients than among healthy donors. A moderate but significant shortening of TCRB CDR3 length was observed in type 1 diabetes patients in all four CD4+ subsets. PCR may preferentially amplify shorter templates, but because patient and control samples were amplified and corrected together, any resulting skew would affect both groups equally. Because cDNA was sequenced instead of genomic DNA, highly expressing activated cells could be over-represented, though the groups showed no difference in activation or CD3 levels.

The germline V gene sets CDR1 to SGHDT and CDR2 to YYEEEE. The CDR3 runs 15 residues from the cysteine to the phenylalanine. Kept here is only the CDR3 DNA, which spans 45 bases and is read in frame from base 1. V has 1 base trimmed and J has 5 bases trimmed; junction bases matching no gene number 5. This clone has more than one count but fewer than ten. Its antigen is unknown. No much larger clone is present one base from it, and per-base qualities are unavailable. A single peripheral blood draw of approximately 110 mL on average was collected from each donor into heparinised tubes. Naive, central memory, regulatory and stem cell-like memory CD4+ T cells were sorted on a BD FACSAria II using a panel including CD45RO, CCR7, CD25, CD127, CD95 and CD27. Purity was above 98% for every sorted population. PBMCs were separated immediately by Lymphoprep density gradient centrifugation and were stained directly, without being cultured. So that batch effects would be minimized, each experiment stained and sorted samples in pairs, pairing one healthy donor with one patient.

The High Capacity cDNA Reverse Transcription Kit was used to reverse transcribe all of the isolated RNA, meaning that expressed TCRB transcripts were what got sequenced. Deep immunoSEQ sequencing was applied to naive, central memory and regulatory T cell samples, giving an average of around 4 million total reads per sample. Sorted cells were lysed in RLT buffer, and RNA was extracted using DNase-treated RNeasy Micro or Mini kits according to cell number. To prevent cross-contamination, every cell subset was processed on its own, while patient and healthy donor samples were processed together. Using the immunoSEQ multiplex PCR, TCRB sequences were amplified from cDNA into 87-bp fragments spanning the CDR3 region. Sequencing of the amplicons was performed on the Illumina HiSeq platform. For the original study's pipeline: PCR bias was corrected computationally using synthetic template baselines, and reads within Hamming distance 2 were collapsed, with unmergeable singletons discarded. Reads were aligned to IMGT to assign V, D and J genes, CDR3 length, and insertions or deletions at six rearrangement sites. Within each subset, clonotype counts were normalized to sorted cell number, after which true diversity and Gini coefficients were computed with the tcR R package. The overlap coefficient, calculated on TCRB nucleotide sequences, was used to quantify repertoire sharing. As a proxy for the pre-selection repertoire, out-of-frame TCRB sequences from naive cells were analyzed. Sourced from immuneACCESS, this table was stored by TCRdb with only in-frame sequences that have V and J called. A share of the clones is absent; for the studies checked, an unresolved V gene accounts for under half, and the remainder has no known explanation. V, J and clone size were drawn from that table, and D and trimming were deduced from the DNA. Counted in this sample were around 650,000 clones; 9.5% to 15% of them appeared once. Of the sample, 0.09% to 0.15% falls within the top ten clones.

Here the chain combines TRBV5-6 and TRBJ2-7; 11 bases in the middle match TRBD2. The clonotype was recovered from a man aged 25-45 years with type 1 diabetes. Sequencing was performed on naive CD4+ T cells from blood. The cell subset or site tag for this specimen amounts to: true naive CD4+ T cells. In nucleotide form, the sequence is TGTGCCAGCAGCTTGACTAGCGGGGGTCCGGACGAGCAGTACTTC. Its protein reads: CASSLTSGGPDEQYF.